The entry below gives a single T cell receptor beta chain sequence along with its context. Antigen: not known. It was about 4,000 ng of total RNA that each TCR library used. Template switching introduced UMIs that contain a 6-nucleotide sample barcode. TCRdb reprocessed the 5' RACE reads and keeps a single row for each CDR3 protein, giving no DNA. Here the sample table reports about 170,000 distinct CDR3 sequences. The record originates from a study of monozygotic twins with inflammatory bowel disease. Study conclusions and caveats: Fewer shared clonotypes with others were found in IBD patients than in healthy twins, especially with disease activity.

The total RNA came straight from whole blood, and T cells were not sorted beforehand. This CDR3 is built from 15 residues. Germline CDR1 reads SGHNT; CDR2 reads YENEEA. This TCR was sampled from a human donor with ulcerative colitis or Crohn's disease, or a healthy co-twin of an affected twin (not recorded which). The rearrangement uses TRBV11-3 and TRBJ2-1; TCRdb calls TRBD2, which cannot be checked without DNA. Specimen: blood. CDR3 loop: CASSETSGRVLEQFF.